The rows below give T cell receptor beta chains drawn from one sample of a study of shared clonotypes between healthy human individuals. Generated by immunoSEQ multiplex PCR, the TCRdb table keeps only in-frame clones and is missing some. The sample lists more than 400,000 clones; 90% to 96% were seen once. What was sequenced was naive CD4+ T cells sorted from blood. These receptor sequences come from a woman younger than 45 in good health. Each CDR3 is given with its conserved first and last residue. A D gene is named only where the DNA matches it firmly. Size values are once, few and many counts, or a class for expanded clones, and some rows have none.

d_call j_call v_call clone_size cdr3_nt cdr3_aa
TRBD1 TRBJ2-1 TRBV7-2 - TGTGCCAGCAGCTTCCGACAGGGGGCTAATGAGCAGTTCTTC CASSFRQGANEQFF
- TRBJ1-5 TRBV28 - TGTGCCAGCGGATTAGCGAGTCGGGACTCCCCGAATCGGCCCCAGCATTTT CASGLASRDSPNRPQHF
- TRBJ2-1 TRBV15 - TGTGCCACCAGCGGTCGAAGCTCCTACAATGAGCAGTTCTTC CATSGRSSYNEQFF
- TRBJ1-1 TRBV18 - TGTGCCAGCTCACCAGGTACGAACACTGAAGCTTTCTTT CASSPGTNTEAFF
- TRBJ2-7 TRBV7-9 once TGTGCCAGCAGCTTAGCAGGGGCCGAGCAGTACTTC CASSLAGAEQYF
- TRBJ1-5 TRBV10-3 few TGTGCCATCTATTCGGGTAATCAGCCCCAGCATTTT CAIYSGNQPQHF
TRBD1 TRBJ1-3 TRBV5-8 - TGTGCCAGCAGCTTCACAGGGGGCCCTGGAAACACCATATATTTT CASSFTGGPGNTIYF
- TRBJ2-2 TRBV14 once TGTGCCAGCAGCCCCCAGGGTTACGGGGAGCTGTTTTTT CASSPQGYGELFF
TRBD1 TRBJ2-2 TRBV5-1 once TGCGCCAGCAGCTCCGCCGGACAGGGGGCTATTGCCGGGGAGCTGTTTTTT CASSSAGQGAIAGELFF
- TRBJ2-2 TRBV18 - TGTGCCAGCTCACTTCCGGGGGCAGGAAGCGGGGAGCTGTTTTTT CASSLPGAGSGELFF
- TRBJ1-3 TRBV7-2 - TGTGCCAGCAGTTCACCGATAGGCACCATATATTTT CASSSPIGTIYF
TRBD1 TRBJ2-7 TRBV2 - TGTGCCAGCAGCAAAGGACAGGCTAACTCCTACGAGCAGTACTTC CASSKGQANSYEQYF
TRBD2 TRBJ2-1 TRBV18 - TGTGCCAGCTCACCAACTAGCGGGAGTGTGTATGAGCAGTTCTTC CASSPTSGSVYEQFF
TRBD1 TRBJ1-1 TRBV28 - TGTGCCAGCAGTTTGGCAGGGGGGGTAAACACTGAAGCTTTCTTT CASSLAGGVNTEAFF
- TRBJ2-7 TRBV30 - TGTGCCTGGAGGAGATTAAGGACAGATTCCTACGAGCAGTACTTC CAWRRLRTDSYEQYF
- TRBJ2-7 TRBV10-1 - TGCGCCAGCAGTGAAGGTATGGGGAGAGAGCAGTACTTC CASSEGMGREQYF
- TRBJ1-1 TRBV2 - TGTGCCAGCAGCGCCCTTTACTCTGAAGCTTTCTTT CASSALYSEAFF
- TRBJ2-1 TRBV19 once TGTGCCAGTAGTATAGGTGGGATCTACAATGAGCAGTTCTTC CASSIGGIYNEQFF
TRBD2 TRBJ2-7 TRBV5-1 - TGCGCCAGCAGCTTGGGCGGGAGTTCGTACGAGCAGTACTTC CASSLGGSSYEQYF
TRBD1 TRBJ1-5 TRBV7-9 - TGTGCCAGCAGCTTCACAGGGGATCAGCCCCAGCATTTT CASSFTGDQPQHF
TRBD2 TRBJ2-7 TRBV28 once TGTGCCAGCATCAGTAGGACTAGCGGACAATACGAGCAGTACTTC CASISRTSGQYEQYF
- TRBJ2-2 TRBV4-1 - TGCGCCAGCAGCCAAGAGGGACACCCCACCGGGGAGCTGTTTTTT CASSQEGHPTGELFF
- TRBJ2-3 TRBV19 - TGTGCCAGTAGTATCTCGACCGGGCAGGCTACGCAGTATTTT CASSISTGQATQYF
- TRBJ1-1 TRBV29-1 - TGCAGCGTTGAGGGAAGTACAACTGAAGCTTTCTTT CSVEGSTTEAFF
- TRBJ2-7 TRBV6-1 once TGTGCCAGCAGTGTAGGGATGGCTCGGGAGCAGTACTTC CASSVGMAREQYF
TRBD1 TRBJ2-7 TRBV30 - TGTGCCTGGAGTGCCCCCGGACAGGGCAGAAGCTACGAGCAGTACTTC CAWSAPGQGRSYEQYF
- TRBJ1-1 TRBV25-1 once TGTGCCAGCAGTGAAGCGGGGGTCTCAGCTTTCTTT CASSEAGVSAFF
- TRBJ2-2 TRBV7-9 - TGTGCCAGCAGCTTAGAGGTAGCGAACACCGGGGAGCTGTTTTTT CASSLEVANTGELFF
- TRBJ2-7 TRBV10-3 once TGTGCCATCAGTGGGCCCGGACAGCGGGGAACCTACGAGCAGTACTTC CAISGPGQRGTYEQYF
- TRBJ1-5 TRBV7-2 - TGTGCCAGCAGCTTACCTGCACAGCCCCAGCATTTT CASSLPAQPQHF
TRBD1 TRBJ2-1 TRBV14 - TGTGCCAGCAGAAAGACAGGGAGCTCCTACAATGAGCAGTTCTTC CASRKTGSSYNEQFF
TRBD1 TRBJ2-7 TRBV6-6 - TGTGCCAGCAGGATCAACAGGGGCGAGCAGTACTTC CASRINRGEQYF
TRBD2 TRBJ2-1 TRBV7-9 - TGTGCAAGCAGCTTATCGAGTAGCGGGAGAGCCTACAATGAGCAGTTCTTC CASSLSSSGRAYNEQFF
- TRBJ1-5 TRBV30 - TGTGCCTGGAGTCGGAGCCCGGGCCAGCCCCAGCATTTT CAWSRSPGQPQHF